Presented here are 30 T cell receptor beta chains from one specimen sequenced in a study of early T cells in non-severe SARS-CoV-2 infection. Each CDR3 protein is one row after TCRdb ran MiXCR on the 5' RACE reads. The data contain approximately 71,000 distinct CDR3 sequences, 10% to 15% of them singletons. Material for sequencing was whole blood. These receptors all come from an adult who was a healthcare worker with PCR-confirmed SARS-CoV-2 infection or an uninfected control (not recorded which).

In this sample, this clonotype turned up a few times. V and J are TRBV21-1 and TRBJ2-3. TRBV21-1 is classified as a pseudogene. The CDR3 length is 15 residues. CDR3 bases: TGTGCCAGCAGCACCTCTGACAACCGCACAGATACGCAGTATTTT. It specifies CASSTSDNRTDTQYF.

This chain links TRBV28 with TRBJ2-2; D unclear. The germline V gene encodes CDR1 MDHEN and CDR2 SYDVKM. CDR3 length: 14 amino acids. Trimming took off 5 bases at V and 6 bases at J, with 13 bases between the two ends. The CDR3 region has the DNA TGTGCCAGCAGTATGATCCGGGCGGCCGGGGAGCTGTTTTTT. This gives the protein CASSMIRAAGELFF.

The chain combines TRBV11-2 with TRBJ1-5, with no clear D. The CDR3 extends over 16 amino acids. Germline V gene data show CDR1 as SGHAT and CDR2 as FQNNGV. Trimming removed 0 bases at V and 1 base at J, with 10 bases between. CDR3 coding DNA: TGTGCCAGCAGCTTAGATGGATATCTAAGCAATCAGCCCCAGCATTTT. Translating it yields CASSLDGYLSNQPQHF. Filled out from reference TRBV11-2 and TRBJ1-5, the complete variable domain reads EAGVAQSPRYKIIEKRQSVAFWCNPISGHATLYWYQQILGQGPKLLIQFQNNGVVDDSQLPKDRFSAERLKGVDSTLKIQPAKLEDSAVYLCASSLDGYLSNQPQHFGDGTRLSIL.

With regard to this clonotype: One junction end does not reproduce the germline sequence, and a read error may be involved. The chain joins TRBV5-8 to TRBJ1-1; no firm D call. Germline CDR1 is SGHTS and CDR2 is YDEGEE. There are 11 residues in the CDR3. The CDR3 region is CVSERRVEAFF. The CDR3 DNA reads as TGTGTCAGCGAGCGACGGGTCGAAGCTTTCTTT.

The rearrangement links TRBV5-1 to TRBJ1-3; 8 bases map to TRBD1. The V gene's germline CDR1 is SGHRS and CDR2 YFSETQ. This CDR3 spans 15 amino acids. The V and J ends lost 3 bases and 8 bases, in that order; junction bases with no gene match: 10. Here the CDR3 DNA reads TGCGCCAGCAGCTCGACAGGGGCTCTGGGGGACACCATATATTTT. Its protein is CASSSTGALGDTIYF.

This clonotype appeared many times. The chain recombines TRBV4-1 with TRBJ2-7, with D possibly being TRBD1 or TRBD2 (5 bases each). Looked up from germline, CDR1 is MGHRA and CDR2 is YSYEKL. V gave up 3 bases and J gave up 2 bases, with 11 bases separating them. The CDR3 consists of 14 residues. CDR3 amino acids: CASSQGRGPYEQYF. In DNA, the CDR3 is TGCGCCAGCAGCCAGGGCCGGGGACCCTACGAGCAGTACTTC.

This clonotype occurred many times. CDR3 coding DNA: TGTGCCAGCAGTGATCGGGGCCGCTATGGCTACACCTTC. It yields the protein CASSDRGRYGYTF. The chain combines TRBV2 with TRBJ1-2; D is possibly TRBD1 (5 bases). V was trimmed by 3 bases and J by 4 bases, leaving 9 bases between them. Germline lookup yields CDR1 SNHLY and CDR2 FYNNEI. There are 13 residues in the CDR3.

The CDR3 bases are TGTGCCAGCAGACGAGACCGTCTCAGTTACAATGAGCAGTTCTTC. This encodes CASRRDRLSYNEQFF. The gene calls are TRBV12-3 or TRBV12-4 and TRBJ2-1; D unclear. This CDR3 contains 15 residues. Between the trimmed V and J ends, which lost 6 bases and 4 bases, there was a span of 16 bases.

This clonotype was found a few times. This chain links TRBV11-2 with TRBJ2-1, with 7 bases matching TRBD1. Germline CDR1 SGHAT, CDR2 FQNNGV. The CDR3 runs to 20 residues. J was trimmed by 2 bases and V by 5 bases; bases with no gene match: 21. The DNA of the CDR3 is TGTGCCAGCAGCCCAGGGGACAGCCCTTATTTTCAAGAGACCTACAATGAGCAGTTCTTC. Protein product: CASSPGDSPYFQETYNEQFF.

There are many counts of this clonotype. V is TRBV18 and J is TRBJ2-2; no clear D gene. Germline V lookup: CDR1 KGHSH, CDR2 LQKENI. CDR3 length: 14 amino acids. Trimming took off 2 bases at V and 5 bases at J, with 9 bases between the two ends. CDR3: CASSPNRETGELFF. Here the CDR3 DNA reads TGTGCCAGCTCACCAAACAGAGAGACCGGGGAGCTGTTTTTT.

This clonotype was observed at least ten times. In DNA form, the CDR3 reads TGCAGTGCTACAAGACGACAGGATGGTAATTCACCCCTCCACTTT. Residues: CSATRRQDGNSPLHF. The V call is TRBV20-1, the J call TRBJ1-6; TRBD1 is a possible D gene (6 bases). V was cut by 4 bases and J by 6 bases, with 16 bases left in between. Germline V CDR1 and CDR2: DFQATT, SNEGSKA (reference sequence). CDR3 length equals 15 residues.

Only a few counts were recorded for this clonotype. The rearrangement links TRBV7-9 to TRBJ1-1; D is possibly TRBD1 (6 bases). Germline V gene sequence: CDR1 SEHNR, CDR2 FQNEAQ (reference sequence). The CDR3 covers 15 residues. V dropped 8 bases and J dropped 0 bases, with 16 bases sitting between them. CDR3 residues: CASSGQNNLNTEAFF. CDR3 coding DNA: TGTGCCAGCTCCGGACAGAATAACCTGAACACTGAAGCTTTCTTT.

For this clonotype: The conserved phenylalanine or tryptophan is not found at the CDR3 terminus, so this likely reflects a read error. The chain uses TRBV5-1 and TRBJ2-3; D possibly corresponds to TRBD2 (5 bases). Germline loops: CDR1 SGHRS, CDR2 YFSETQ. The CDR3 has 14 residues. V lost 4 bases and J lost 4, with 13 bases in between. This chain's CDR3 is CASSLLATADTQYL. CDR3 nucleotides: TGCGCCAGCAGCCTTCTAGCTACCGCAGATACGCAGTATTTG.

Ten or more counts support this clonotype. This chain uses TRBV12-5 with TRBJ2-3; D is unclear. V lost 5 bases, J lost 4 bases, and 13 bases lay in between. Germline CDR1 reads LGHNT; CDR2 reads FRNRAP. This CDR3 has 14 amino acids. CDR3 nucleotide sequence: TGTGCTAGTGGTCCTCCCCCTAGGTCAGATACGCAGTATTTT. Translating it yields CASGPPPRSDTQYF.

The table lists this clonotype with a few counts. The genes are TRBV7-6 and TRBJ2-1; 7 bases map to TRBD2. Germline assignment: CDR1 SGHVS and CDR2 FNYEAQ. The CDR3 runs 14 residues. V lost 4 bases and J lost 7; bases outside the gene matches: 7. CDR3 sequence reads: CASSSRLARNEQFF. CDR3 coding DNA: TGTGCCAGCAGCTCCCGACTAGCTCGAAATGAGCAGTTCTTC.

The V call is TRBV7-9, the J call TRBJ1-2, with TRBD1 identical over 9 bases. Losses at the gene ends were 4 bases for V and 4 bases for J; bases not matched to a gene: 7. The CDR3 is 15 residues long. The germline gives CDR1 SEHNR, CDR2 FQNEAQ (reference sequence). CDR3 nucleotides: TGTGCCAGCAGCTCCGGGACAGGGTCCGCCTATGGCTACACCTTC. Its protein product is CASSSGTGSAYGYTF.

This chain connects TRBV11-2 to TRBJ2-4, with D possibly being TRBD1 (6 bases). The CDR3 is 15 residues long. Germline V lookup: CDR1 SGHAT, CDR2 FQNNGV. The V end lost 5 bases, the J end lost 1 base, and 12 bases lay between the germline ends. CDR3: CASSTPRGAKNIQYF. CDR3 nucleotides: TGTGCCAGCAGCACCCCAAGGGGGGCCAAAAACATTCAGTACTTC.

The rearrangement links TRBV6-4 to TRBJ1-1; 8 bases map to TRBD1. V was pared by 3 bases and J by 13 bases, with 16 bases of the junction left unmatched. Germline assignment: CDR1 MRHNA and CDR2 SNTAGT. The CDR3 is 15 residues long. CDR3 sequence: CASSDNWTGNTKLFF. Here the CDR3 DNA reads TGTGCCAGCAGTGATAATTGGACAGGGAACACTAAGCTTTTCTTT.

This clonotype showed up many times. The genes are TRBV9 and TRBJ2-3; unclear D gene. The germline V and J ends were trimmed by 0 bases and 5 bases, with 13 bases remaining between them. From germline, CDR1 is SGDLS and CDR2 YYNGEE. The CDR3 has 15 amino acids. The CDR3 DNA sequence: TGTGCCAGCAGCGTAGGCGCGGTCAGAGGAGATACGCAGTATTTT. It encodes CASSVGAVRGDTQYF.

This clonotype came up many times. This sequence joins TRBV19 and TRBJ1-5; 8 nucleotides agree with TRBD1. Germline V gives CDR1 LNHDA, CDR2 SQIVND (reference sequence). This CDR3 region has 15 residues. The V and J ends lost 5 bases and 4 bases, in that order; junction bases with no gene match: 7. For the CDR3, the DNA is TGTGCCAGTAGTGTTCAAAACAGGGGGAATCAGCCCCAGCATTTT. Translating gives CASSVQNRGNQPQHF.

This clonotype was seen repeatedly, ten times or more. The chain couples TRBV6-5 to TRBJ2-2; D perhaps matches TRBD1 (5 bases). Germline V CDR1 and CDR2: MNHEY, SVGAGI. This CDR3 is 14 amino acids long. Trimming removed 4 bases at V and 3 bases at J, with 9 bases between. The CDR3: CASSSTGYTGELFF. CDR3 DNA sequence: TGTGCCAGCAGTTCAACAGGTTACACCGGGGAGCTGTTTTTT.

This clonotype showed up many times. The chain carries TRBV18 and TRBJ2-7; a weak D match, TRBD2 (5 bases). The CDR3 is 13 amino acids. CDR1 and CDR2 (germline): KGHSH, LQKENI. The V and J ends lost 8 bases and 4 bases respectively, with 15 bases between them. The CDR3 coding sequence is TGTGCCAGCACGACACGGACGGGATACGAGCAGTACTTC. Its protein is CASTTRTGYEQYF.

The chain has TRBV9 and TRBJ2-7; D is ambiguous. The CDR3 has 15 residues. Trimming removed 0 bases at V and 0 bases at J, with 10 bases between. CDR1 is SGDLS, CDR2 YYNGEE, per germline. The CDR3 DNA is TGTGCCAGCAGCGTAGGACCGGACCACTCCTACGAGCAGTACTTC. Translated: CASSVGPDHSYEQYF.

This clonotype was seen more than once but under ten times. This chain links TRBV5-1 with TRBJ2-6, with D perhaps assigned TRBD1 or TRBD2 (5 bases each). Between the trimmed V and J ends, which lost 3 bases and 6 bases, there was a span of 16 bases. CDR1 is SGHRS and CDR2 is YFSETQ in the germline V gene. CDR3 length: 16 residues. This CDR3 is CASSSGSRGKANVLTF. CDR3 in DNA: TGCGCCAGCAGCTCAGGAAGTCGGGGCAAGGCCAACGTCCTGACTTTC.

Ten or more counts support this clonotype. The chain joins TRBV7-2 to TRBJ1-2; D gene uncertain. This CDR3 has 15 amino acids. Germline CDR1 SGHTA, CDR2 FQGNSA. The germline V and J ends were trimmed by 2 bases and 6 bases, with 16 bases remaining between them. The CDR3 DNA follows: TGTGCCAGCAGCTTAAGTAGAGGCCCCTCGGATGGCTACACCTTC. Its translation: CASSLSRGPSDGYTF.

The genes are TRBV21-1 and TRBJ2-3. TRBV21-1 is tagged as a pseudogene. The CDR3 spans 16 residues. The CDR3 DNA follows: TGTGCCAGCAGCAAAGAGGATGCGTCAAGCACAGATACGCAGTATTTT. This codes for CASSKEDASSTDTQYF.

This clonotype was seen ten or more times. The rearrangement joins TRBV11-2 to TRBJ1-1; the D gene is possibly TRBD1 (5 bases). Trimming shortened V by 2 bases and J by 1 base, and 14 bases separated the two germline ends. This CDR3 has 16 amino acids. Germline V gene lookup returns CDR1 SGHAT and CDR2 FQNNGV. CDR3 in DNA: TGTGCCAGCAGCTTAATGGGACTTCGGGGGAACACTGAAGCTTTCTTT. Protein: CASSLMGLRGNTEAFF. The full variable domain, rest sourced from reference TRBV11-2 and TRBJ1-1, is EAGVAQSPRYKIIEKRQSVAFWCNPISGHATLYWYQQILGQGPKLLIQFQNNGVVDDSQLPKDRFSAERLKGVDSTLKIQPAKLEDSAVYLCASSLMGLRGNTEAFFGQGTRLTVV.

Ten or more counts support this clonotype. This chain connects TRBV6-2 or TRBV6-3 to TRBJ2-1, with 7 nucleotides matching TRBD1. Trimming cost V 10 bases and J 10 bases; bases outside gene matches: 10. The length of the CDR3 is 12 residues. Germline V gene sequence: CDR1 MNHEY, CDR2 SVGEGT. The CDR3 coding sequence is TGTGCCACAAGACAGGGTTCCCCGGAGCAGTTCTTC. This translates into CATRQGSPEQFF.

This clonotype appeared many times. The rearrangement links TRBV20-1 to TRBJ2-5; perhaps TRBD1 as D (5 bases). Germline-derived CDR1 and CDR2 are DFQATT and SNEGSKA (reference sequence). The CDR3 has 11 amino acids. CDR3 sequence (DNA): TGCACCCTAGGGGATCGAGAGACCCAGTACTTC. Translation: CTLGDRETQYF.

The J gene is TRBJ2-3, the V gene TRBV3-1; 7 nucleotides agree with TRBD2. The J segment lost 5 bases and the V segment lost 0 bases, leaving 5 bases of the junction unmatched. Germline V gene data show CDR1 as LGHDT and CDR2 as YNNKEL (reference sequence). The CDR3 is made up of 15 amino acids. Here the CDR3 DNA reads TGTGCCAGCAGCCAAGATGAGGGGAGGGGAGATACGCAGTATTTT. This encodes CASSQDEGRGDTQYF.